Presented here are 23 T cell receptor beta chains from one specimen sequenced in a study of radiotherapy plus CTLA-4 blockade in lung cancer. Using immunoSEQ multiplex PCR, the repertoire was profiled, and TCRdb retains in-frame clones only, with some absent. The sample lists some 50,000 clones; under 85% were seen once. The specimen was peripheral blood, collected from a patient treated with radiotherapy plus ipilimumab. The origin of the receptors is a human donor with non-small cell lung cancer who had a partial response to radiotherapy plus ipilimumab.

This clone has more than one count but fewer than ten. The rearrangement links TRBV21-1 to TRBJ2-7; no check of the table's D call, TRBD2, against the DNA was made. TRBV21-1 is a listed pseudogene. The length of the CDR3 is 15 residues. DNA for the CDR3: TGTGCCAGCAGAGTACTAGCGGGGTTTGTGGAGGAGCAGTACTTC. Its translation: CASRVLAGFVEEQYF.

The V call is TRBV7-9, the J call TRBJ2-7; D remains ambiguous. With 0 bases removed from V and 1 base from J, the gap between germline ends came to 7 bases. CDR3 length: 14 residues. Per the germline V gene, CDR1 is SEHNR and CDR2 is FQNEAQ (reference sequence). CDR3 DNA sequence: TGTGCCAGCAGCTTAGCAAGCATATCCTACGAGCAGTACTTC. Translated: CASSLASISYEQYF.

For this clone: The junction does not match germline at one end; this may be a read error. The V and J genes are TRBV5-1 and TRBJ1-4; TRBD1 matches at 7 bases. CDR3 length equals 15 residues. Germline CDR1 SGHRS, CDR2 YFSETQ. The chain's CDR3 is CASSTGQITYEKLFF. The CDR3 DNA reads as TGCGCCAGCAGCACGGGACAGATAACTTATGAAAAACTGTTTTTT.

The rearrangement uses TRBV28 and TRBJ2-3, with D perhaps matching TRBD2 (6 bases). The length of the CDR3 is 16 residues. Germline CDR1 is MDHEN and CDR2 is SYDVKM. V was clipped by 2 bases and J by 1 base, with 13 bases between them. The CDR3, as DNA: TGTGCCAGCAGTTTAGTGGGGGGACCAGGCACAGATACGCAGTATTTT. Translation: CASSLVGGPGTDTQYF. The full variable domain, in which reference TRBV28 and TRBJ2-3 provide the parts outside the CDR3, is DVKVTQSSRYLVKRTGEKVFLECVQDMDHENMFWYRQDPGLGLRLIYFSYDVKMKEKGDIPEGYSVSREKKERFSLILESASTNQTSMYLCASSLVGGPGTDTQYFGPGTRLTVL.

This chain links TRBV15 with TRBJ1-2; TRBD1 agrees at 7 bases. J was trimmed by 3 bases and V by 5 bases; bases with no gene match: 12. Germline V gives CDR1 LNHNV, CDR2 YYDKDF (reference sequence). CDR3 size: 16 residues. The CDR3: CATSRGQTDPDYGYTF. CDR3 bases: TGTGCCACCAGCCGGGGACAGACAGACCCCGACTATGGCTACACCTTC.

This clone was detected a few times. CDR3 loop: CASSRLGEGNIQYF. The CDR3 DNA is TGTGCCAGCAGCCGACTAGGGGAAGGGAACATTCAGTACTTC. This sequence joins TRBV6-1 and TRBJ2-4; possibly TRBD2 for D (6 bases). V gave up 6 bases and J gave up 7 bases, with 16 bases separating them. The CDR3 spans 14 residues. From germline, CDR1 is MNHNS and CDR2 SASEGT.

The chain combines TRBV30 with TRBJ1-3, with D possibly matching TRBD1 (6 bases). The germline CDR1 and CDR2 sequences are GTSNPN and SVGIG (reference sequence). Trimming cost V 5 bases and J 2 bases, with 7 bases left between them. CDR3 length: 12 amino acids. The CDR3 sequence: CAWHRAGNTIYF. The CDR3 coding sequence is TGTGCCTGGCACAGGGCTGGAAACACCATATATTTT. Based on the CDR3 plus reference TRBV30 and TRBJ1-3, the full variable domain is SQTIHQWPATLVQPVGSPLSLECTVEGTSNPNLYWYRQAAGRGLQLLFYSVGIGQISSEVPQNLSASRPQDRQFILSSKKLLLSDSGFYLCAWHRAGNTIYFGEGSWLTVV.

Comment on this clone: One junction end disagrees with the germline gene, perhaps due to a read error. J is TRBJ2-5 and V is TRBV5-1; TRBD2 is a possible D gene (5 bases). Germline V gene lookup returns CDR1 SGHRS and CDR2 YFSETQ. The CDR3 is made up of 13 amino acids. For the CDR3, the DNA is TGCGCCGGCAGCTTCACTAGTGGGGAGACCCAGCACTTC. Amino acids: CAGSFTSGETQHF. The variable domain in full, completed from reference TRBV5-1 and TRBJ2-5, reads KAGVTQTPRYLIKTRGQQVTLSCSPISGHRSVSWYQQTPGQGLQFLFEYFSETQRNKGNFPGRFSGRQFSNSRSEMNVSTLELGDSALYLCAGSFTSGETQHFGPGTRLLVL.

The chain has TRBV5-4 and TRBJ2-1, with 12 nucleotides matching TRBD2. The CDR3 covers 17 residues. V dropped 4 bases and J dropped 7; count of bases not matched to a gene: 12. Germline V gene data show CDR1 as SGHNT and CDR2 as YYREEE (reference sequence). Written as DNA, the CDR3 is TGTGCCAGCAGCCCCGGCGGACTAGCGGGGTTAATTAATGAGCAGTTCTTC. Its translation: CASSPGGLAGLINEQFF.

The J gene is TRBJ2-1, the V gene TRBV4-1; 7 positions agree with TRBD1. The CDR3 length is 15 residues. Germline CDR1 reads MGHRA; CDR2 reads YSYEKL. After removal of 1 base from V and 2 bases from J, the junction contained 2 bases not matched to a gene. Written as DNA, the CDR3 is TGCGCCAGCAGCCAAGTTCAGGGGGCCTACAATGAGCAGTTCTTC. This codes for CASSQVQGAYNEQFF.

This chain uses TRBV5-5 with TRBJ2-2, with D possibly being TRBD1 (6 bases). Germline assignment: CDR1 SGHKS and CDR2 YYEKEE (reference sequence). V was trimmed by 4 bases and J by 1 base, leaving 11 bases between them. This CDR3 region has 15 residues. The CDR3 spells CASSEPGQNTGELFF. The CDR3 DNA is TGTGCCAGCAGCGAACCGGGACAGAACACCGGGGAGCTGTTTTTT.

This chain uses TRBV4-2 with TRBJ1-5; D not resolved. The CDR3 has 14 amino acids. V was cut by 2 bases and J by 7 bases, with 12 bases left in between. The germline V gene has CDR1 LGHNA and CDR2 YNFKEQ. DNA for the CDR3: TGTGCCAGCAGCCAATCCGAGTCGGGGCAGCCCCAGCATTTT. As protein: CASSQSESGQPQHF.

Here the CDR3 reads CASSYPYQPQHF. Here the CDR3 DNA reads TGTGCCAGCAGTTACCCCTATCAGCCCCAGCATTTT. The V call is TRBV6-5, the J call TRBJ1-5, with D unresolved. The CDR3 is 12 amino acids. The germline V and J ends were trimmed by 2 bases and 5 bases, with 4 bases remaining between them. Germline CDR1 reads MNHEY; CDR2 reads SVGAGI.

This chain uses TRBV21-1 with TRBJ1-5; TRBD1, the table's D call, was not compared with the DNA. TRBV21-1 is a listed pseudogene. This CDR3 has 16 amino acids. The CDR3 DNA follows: TGTGCCAGCAGAGGACAGGGCGGGTATAGCAATCAGCCCCAGCATTTT. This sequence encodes CASRGQGGYSNQPQHF.

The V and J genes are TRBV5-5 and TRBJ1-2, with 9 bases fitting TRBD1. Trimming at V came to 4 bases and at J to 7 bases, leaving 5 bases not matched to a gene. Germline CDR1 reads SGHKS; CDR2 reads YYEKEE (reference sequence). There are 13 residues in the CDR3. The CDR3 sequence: CASSRTGVGGYTF. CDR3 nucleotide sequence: TGTGCCAGCAGCCGGACAGGGGTCGGTGGCTACACCTTC.

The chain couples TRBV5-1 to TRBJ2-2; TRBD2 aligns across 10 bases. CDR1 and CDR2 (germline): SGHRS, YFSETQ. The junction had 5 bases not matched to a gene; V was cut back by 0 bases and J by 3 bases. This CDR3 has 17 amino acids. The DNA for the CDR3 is TGCGCCAGCAGCTTGGGGCGGCTAGCGGGGGACACCGGGGAGCTGTTTTTT. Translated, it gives CASSLGRLAGDTGELFF.

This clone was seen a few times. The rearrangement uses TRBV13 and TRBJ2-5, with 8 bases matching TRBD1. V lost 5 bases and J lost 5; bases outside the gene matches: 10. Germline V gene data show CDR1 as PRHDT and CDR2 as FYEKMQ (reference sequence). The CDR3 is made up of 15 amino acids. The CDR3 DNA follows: TGTGCCAGCAGCACCTGGACAGGGAAGAGGGAGACCCAGTACTTC. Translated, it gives CASSTWTGKRETQYF.

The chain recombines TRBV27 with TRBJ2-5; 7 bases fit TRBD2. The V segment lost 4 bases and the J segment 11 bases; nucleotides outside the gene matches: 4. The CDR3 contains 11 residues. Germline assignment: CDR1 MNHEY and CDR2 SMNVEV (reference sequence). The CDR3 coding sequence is TGTGCCAGCAGTTCGGGGGGAGAGCAGTACTTC. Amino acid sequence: CASSSGGEQYF.

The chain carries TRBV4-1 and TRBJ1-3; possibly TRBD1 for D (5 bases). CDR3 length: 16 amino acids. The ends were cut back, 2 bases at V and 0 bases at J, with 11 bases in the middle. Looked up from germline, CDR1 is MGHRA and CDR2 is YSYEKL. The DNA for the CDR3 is TGCGCCAGCAGCCAAATGAAGGGGCGCTCTGGAAACACCATATATTTT. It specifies CASSQMKGRSGNTIYF.

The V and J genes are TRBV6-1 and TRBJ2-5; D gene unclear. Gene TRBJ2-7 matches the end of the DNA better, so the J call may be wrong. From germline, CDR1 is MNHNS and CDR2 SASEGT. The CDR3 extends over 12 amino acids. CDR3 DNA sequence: TGTGCCAGCAGCGAGGTCCCCTACGAGCAGTACTTC. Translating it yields CASSEVPYEQYF.

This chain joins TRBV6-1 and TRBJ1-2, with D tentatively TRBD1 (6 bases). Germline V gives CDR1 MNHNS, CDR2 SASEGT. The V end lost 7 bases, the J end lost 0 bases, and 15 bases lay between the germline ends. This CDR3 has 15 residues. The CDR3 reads CASNFRQESNYGYTF. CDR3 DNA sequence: TGTGCCAGCAATTTCAGACAGGAGTCTAACTATGGCTACACCTTC.

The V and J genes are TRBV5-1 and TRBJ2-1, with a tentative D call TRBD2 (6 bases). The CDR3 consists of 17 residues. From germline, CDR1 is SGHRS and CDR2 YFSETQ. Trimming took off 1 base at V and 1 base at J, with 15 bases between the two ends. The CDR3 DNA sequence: TGCGCCAGCAGCTTGAACTCCGGACGGGAGTCCTACAATGAGCAGTTCTTC. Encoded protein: CASSLNSGRESYNEQFF.

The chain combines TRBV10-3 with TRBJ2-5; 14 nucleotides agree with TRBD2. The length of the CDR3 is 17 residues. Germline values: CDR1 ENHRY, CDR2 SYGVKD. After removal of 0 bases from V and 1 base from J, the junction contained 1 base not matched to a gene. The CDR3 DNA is TGTGCCATCAGTGAGTCGACTAGCGGGGGGGTCCAAGAGACCCAGTACTTC. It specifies CAISESTSGGVQETQYF.